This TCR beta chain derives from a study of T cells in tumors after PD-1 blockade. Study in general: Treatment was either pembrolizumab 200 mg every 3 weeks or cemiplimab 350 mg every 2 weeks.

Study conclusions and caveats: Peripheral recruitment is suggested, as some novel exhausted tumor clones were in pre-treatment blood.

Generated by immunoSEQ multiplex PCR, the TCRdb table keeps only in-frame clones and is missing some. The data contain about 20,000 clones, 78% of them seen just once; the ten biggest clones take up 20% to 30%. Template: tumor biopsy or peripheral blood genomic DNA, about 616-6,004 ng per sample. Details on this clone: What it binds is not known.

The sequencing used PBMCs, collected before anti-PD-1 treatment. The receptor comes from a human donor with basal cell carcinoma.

CDR3 residues: CASRRTGGEKLFF. CDR3 sequence (DNA): TGCGCCAGCAGGCGGACAGGGGGTGAAAAACTGTTTTTT. V gene TRBV5-1 combines with J gene TRBJ1-4; 10 nucleotides match TRBD1. V trimming: 5 bases; J trimming: 7 bases; junction bases outside the gene matches: 2. This CDR3 contains 13 residues. Per the germline V gene, CDR1 is SGHRS and CDR2 is YFSETQ. Full variable domain (remainder filled in from reference TRBV5-1 and TRBJ1-4): KAGVTQTPRYLIKTRGQQVTLSCSPISGHRSVSWYQQTPGQGLQFLFEYFSETQRNKGNFPGRFSGRQFSNSRSEMNVSTLELGDSALYLCASRRTGGEKLFFGSGTQLSVL.